The table lists the clone carrying this TCR beta chain with a few counts. What it binds is unknown. The source of the sample is a study of T-cell memory formation after mild COVID-19. Study at large: Each donor largely had its own TCR clusters. The study's findings and limits: A second wave expanding day 15 to 37 was CD4+-biased; contracting clones were balanced. Mainly in CM and EM were contracting CD4+ clones; CD8+ were in EMRA.

Looked up from germline, CDR1 is SQVTM and CDR2 is ANQGSEA. The CDR3 is 16 amino acids. The germline V and J ends were trimmed by 3 bases and 0 bases, with 15 bases remaining between them. Researchers used 5'RACE with constant-segment primers to make TCR alpha and TCR beta cDNA libraries that carry sample barcodes and UMIs. TCRdb recomputed calls from the 5' RACE reads with MiXCR, one row per CDR3 protein. The sample lists about 470,000 distinct CDR3 sequences, around a sixth occurring once. The clonotype comes from an adult woman who had mild COVID-19 (a few samples of this study predate the infection). Cell type and time point are not known. The chain carries TRBV29-1 and TRBJ1-3; no reliable D call. Sequencing input: PBMCs or a T cell subset sorted from them (not recorded which). In nucleotides, the CDR3 is TGCAGCGTTGACTCAGGTCCGGTAGGCTCTGGAAACACCATATATTTT. It codes for CSVDSGPVGSGNTIYF.